These 8 T cell receptor beta chains share one sample of origin, sequenced in a study of cytomegalovirus exposure and HLA in healthy donors. Generated by immunoSEQ multiplex PCR, the TCRdb table keeps only in-frame clones and is missing some. The sample consists of some 330,000 clones, 70% to 90% of them appearing once. The specimen was PBMCs. These receptor sequences come from a woman under 30 in good health and CMV-seronegative.

CDR3 sequence: CASSLGDRVRKTQYF. The CDR3 nucleotides are TGTGCCAGCAGCTTAGGGGACAGGGTCAGGAAGACCCAGTACTTC. The chain employs TRBV11-1 and TRBJ2-5; 9 positions match TRBD1. The CDR3 length is 15 residues. V lost 1 base to trimming and J lost 6 bases; unmatched junction nucleotides: 6. CDR1 is SGHAT and CDR2 is FQDESV in the germline V gene (reference sequence).

The chain joins TRBV27 to TRBJ1-1; tentatively, D is TRBD1 (6 bases). Per germline, CDR1 MNHEY and CDR2 SMNVEV (reference sequence). Deletions cut 6 bases from V and 5 bases from J, with 13 bases between. The CDR3 contains 13 residues. CDR3 DNA sequence: TGTGCCAGCAGGGGGGCCGTGGGGACTGAAGCTTTCTTT. Translation: CASRGAVGTEAFF.

The chain is built from TRBV4-1 and TRBJ2-1; D ambiguous. Trimming left V 3 bases short and J 1 base short, with 16 bases between. There are 17 residues in the CDR3. The V gene's germline CDR1 is MGHRA and CDR2 YSYEKL. CDR3 DNA sequence: TGCGCCAGCAGCCAGCTCACGGTGAGCTCTTCCTACAATGAGCAGTTCTTC. This encodes CASSQLTVSSSYNEQFF.

This sequence joins TRBV9 and TRBJ2-2; perhaps TRBD2 as D (6 bases). V was clipped by 2 bases and J by 0 bases, with 11 bases between them. CDR3 length: 16 residues. Germline values: CDR1 SGDLS, CDR2 YYNGEE. The CDR3, as DNA: TGTGCCAGCAGCGTCCTCGGGACTGCGAACACCGGGGAGCTGTTTTTT. It specifies CASSVLGTANTGELFF.

The V call is TRBV18, the J call TRBJ1-5, with a tentative D call TRBD1 (5 bases). Trimming pared 3 bases from V and 2 bases from J, leaving 17 bases between. CDR1 KGHSH and CDR2 LQKENI come from the germline V gene. The CDR3 covers 17 residues. The CDR3 region has the DNA TGTGCCAGCTCACCGCTGGAAAGCAGGGATGGCAATCAGCCCCAGCATTTT. Translation: CASSPLESRDGNQPQHF.

The rearrangement links TRBV6-5 to TRBJ2-3; no reliable D call. The CDR3 covers 15 residues. Germline CDR1 reads MNHEY; CDR2 reads SVGAGI. V lost 0 bases to trimming and J lost 2 bases, with 9 bases between them. The CDR3 protein is CASSYSGYFTDTQYF. The CDR3 region has the DNA TGTGCCAGCAGTTACTCGGGCTATTTCACAGATACGCAGTATTTT.

This chain links TRBV9 with TRBJ2-1, with TRBD2 matching over 7 bases. The V gene's germline CDR1 is SGDLS and CDR2 YYNGEE. The V and J ends lost 3 bases and 4 bases, in that order; junction bases with no gene match: 7. This CDR3 is 15 amino acids long. The CDR3 nucleotides read TGTGCCAGCAGCGGAGATCTAGCGGCATACAATGAGCAGTTCTTC. Its translation: CASSGDLAAYNEQFF. Looking up the rest from reference TRBV9 and TRBJ2-1 gives the full variable domain: DSGVTQTPKHLITATGQRVTLRCSPRSGDLSVYWYQQSLDQGLQFLIQYYNGEERAKGNILERFSAQQFPDLHSELNLSSLELGDSALYFCASSGDLAAYNEQFFGPGTRLTVL.

The rearrangement uses TRBV7-9 and TRBJ2-1, with TRBD2 as a possible D gene (5 bases). Germline CDR1 SEHNR, CDR2 FQNEAQ (reference sequence). The V end lost 3 bases, the J end lost 10 bases, and 13 bases lay between the germline ends. The CDR3 totals 13 residues. The CDR3 nucleotides are TGTGCCAGCAGCTTGGGGAGCAGTAACGAGCAGTTCTTC. Encoded protein: CASSLGSSNEQFF.